One sample yielded the 7 T cell receptor beta chains listed below, sequenced in a study of CD8 T cells in Susac syndrome. Reverse transcription of roughly 0.45 to 1 ug RNA was performed with random hexamers. Via MiXCR, TCRdb re-called the immunoSEQ multiplex PCR reads, giving one row per CDR3 protein. The sample has about 130,000 distinct CDR3 sequences; just under 95% are singletons. Sequenced: CD8+ T cells from PBMCs. Every receptor here comes from a human donor with Susac syndrome.

The DNA for the CDR3 is TGCAGTGCTCCACCACTAGCGGGAGGCCGGAATGAGCAGTTCTTC. The encoded protein is CSAPPLAGGRNEQFF. The chain employs TRBV20-1 and TRBJ2-1; TRBD2 agrees at 12 bases. CDR3 size: 15 residues. Germline CDR1 and CDR2: DFQATT and SNEGSKA (reference sequence). V dropped 5 bases and J dropped 7; count of bases not matched to a gene: 9.

J is TRBJ2-2 and V is TRBV28; D is perhaps TRBD2 (6 bases). Trimming took off 11 bases at V and 4 bases at J, with 14 bases between the two ends. Germline V gene data show CDR1 as MDHEN and CDR2 as SYDVKM. The CDR3 is 13 amino acids. The CDR3 loop reads CASNGLTTGELFF. The CDR3 region has the DNA TGTGCCTCGAACGGACTAACCACCGGGGAGCTGTTTTTT.

The genes are TRBV6-5 and TRBJ2-7; 8 bases are shared with TRBD2. The germline V gene has CDR1 MNHEY and CDR2 SVGAGI. The CDR3 has 14 amino acids. J was trimmed by 5 bases and V by 6 bases; bases with no gene match: 9. Written as DNA, the CDR3 is TGTGCCAGCAGAGAGCGGGAGCGACAGGACGAGCAGTACTTC. Protein product: CASRERERQDEQYF.

Here the CDR3 DNA reads TGTGCCAGCAGCGGCTGGGACCACCAAGAGACCCAGTACTTC. This gives the protein CASSGWDHQETQYF. V and J are TRBV9 and TRBJ2-5; D might be TRBD1 or TRBD2, each matching 5 bases. The CDR3 is made up of 14 amino acids. V was pared by 3 bases and J by 0 bases, with 9 bases between. Per the germline V gene, CDR1 is SGDLS and CDR2 is YYNGEE.

The sample holds one count of this clonotype. V and J are TRBV5-1 and TRBJ2-7; 15 bases agree with TRBD2. The V segment lost 4 bases and the J segment 3 bases; nucleotides outside the gene matches: 5. Per germline, CDR1 SGHRS and CDR2 YFSETQ. The CDR3 is made up of 16 amino acids. CDR3 in amino acids: CASSLGLAGGHYEQYF. DNA of the CDR3: TGCGCCAGCAGCCTAGGACTAGCGGGAGGGCACTACGAGCAGTACTTC.

CDR3 sequence: CASSVGPGLANTYEQYF. For the CDR3, the DNA is TGTGCCAGCAGCGTCGGACCGGGACTAGCGAATACCTACGAGCAGTACTTC. This chain connects TRBV11-1 to TRBJ2-7, with 10 nucleotides matching TRBD2. Germline CDR1 reads SGHAT; CDR2 reads FQDESV (reference sequence). The CDR3 spans 17 residues. V shed 5 bases and J 2 bases; nucleotides not matched to a gene: 12.

The chain recombines TRBV16 with TRBJ1-1; D is unresolved. The CDR3 contains 10 residues. The V end lost 2 bases, the J end lost 9 bases, and 4 bases lay between the germline ends. Looked up from germline, CDR1 is KGHSY and CDR2 is FQNENV. CDR3 loop: CASSQQKAFF. The CDR3 nucleotides are TGTGCCAGCAGCCAACAGAAAGCTTTCTTT. The full variable domain, completed using reference TRBV16 and TRBJ1-1, is GEEVAQTPKHLVRGEGQKAKLYCAPIKGHSYVFWYQQVLKNEFKFLISFQNENVFDETGMPKERFSAKCLPNSPCSLEIQATKLEDSAVYFCASSQQKAFFGQGTRLTVV.